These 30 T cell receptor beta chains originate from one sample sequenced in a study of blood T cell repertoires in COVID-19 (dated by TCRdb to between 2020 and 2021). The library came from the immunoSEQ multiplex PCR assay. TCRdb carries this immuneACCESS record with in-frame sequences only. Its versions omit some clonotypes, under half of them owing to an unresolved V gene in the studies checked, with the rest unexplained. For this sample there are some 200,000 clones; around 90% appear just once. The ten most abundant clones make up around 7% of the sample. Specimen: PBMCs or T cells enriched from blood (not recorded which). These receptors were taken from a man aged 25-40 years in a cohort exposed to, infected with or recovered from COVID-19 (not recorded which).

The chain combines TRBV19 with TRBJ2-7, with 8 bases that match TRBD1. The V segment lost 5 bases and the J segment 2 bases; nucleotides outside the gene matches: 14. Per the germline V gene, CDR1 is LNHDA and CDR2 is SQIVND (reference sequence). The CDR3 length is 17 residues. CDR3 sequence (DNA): TGTGCCAGTAGTCTCAGTACCGGGACAGGTTTTACCTACGAGCAGTACTTC. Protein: CASSLSTGTGFTYEQYF.

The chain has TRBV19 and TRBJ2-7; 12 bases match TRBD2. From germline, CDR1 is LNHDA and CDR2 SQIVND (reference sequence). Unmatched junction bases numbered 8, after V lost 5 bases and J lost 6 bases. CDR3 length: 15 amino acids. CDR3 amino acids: CASSWKTSGRGEQYF. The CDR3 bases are TGTGCCAGTAGTTGGAAGACTAGCGGGAGAGGCGAGCAGTACTTC.

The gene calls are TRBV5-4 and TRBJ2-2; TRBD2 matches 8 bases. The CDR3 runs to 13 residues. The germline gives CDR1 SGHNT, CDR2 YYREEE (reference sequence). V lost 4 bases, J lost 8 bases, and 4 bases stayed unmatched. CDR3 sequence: CASSERERGELFF. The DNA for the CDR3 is TGTGCCAGCAGCGAGCGGGAGAGAGGGGAGCTGTTTTTT.

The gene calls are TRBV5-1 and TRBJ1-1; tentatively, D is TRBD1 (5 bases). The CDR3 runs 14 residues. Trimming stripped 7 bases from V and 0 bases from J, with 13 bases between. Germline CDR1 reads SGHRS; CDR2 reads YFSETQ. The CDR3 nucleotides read TGCGCCAGCGGCAGTCAGGGCATGAACACTGAAGCTTTCTTT. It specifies CASGSQGMNTEAFF.

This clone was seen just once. CDR3 residues: CATSPGQGGNQPQHF. CDR3 sequence (DNA): TGTGCCACCAGCCCGGGACAGGGAGGGAATCAGCCCCAGCATTTT. The V and J genes are TRBV15 and TRBJ1-5; TRBD1 agrees at 9 bases. The germline V gene encodes CDR1 LNHNV and CDR2 YYDKDF (reference sequence). The CDR3 length is 15 residues. Losses at the gene ends were 5 bases for V and 4 bases for J; bases not matched to a gene: 6.

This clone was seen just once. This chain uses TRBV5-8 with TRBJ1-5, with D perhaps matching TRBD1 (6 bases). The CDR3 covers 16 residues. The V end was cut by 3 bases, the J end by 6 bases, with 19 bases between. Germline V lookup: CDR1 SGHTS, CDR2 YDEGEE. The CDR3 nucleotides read TGTGCCAGCAGCTCTTACCACGGACAGTTTCGTCAGCCCCAGCATTTT. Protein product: CASSSYHGQFRQPQHF.

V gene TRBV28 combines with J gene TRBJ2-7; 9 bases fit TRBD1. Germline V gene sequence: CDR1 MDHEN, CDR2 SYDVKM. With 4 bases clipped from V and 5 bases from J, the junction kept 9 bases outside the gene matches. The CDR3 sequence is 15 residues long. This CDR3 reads CASSSPGTGLHEQYF. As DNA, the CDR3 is TGTGCCAGCAGTTCCCCCGGGACAGGGCTTCACGAGCAGTACTTC.

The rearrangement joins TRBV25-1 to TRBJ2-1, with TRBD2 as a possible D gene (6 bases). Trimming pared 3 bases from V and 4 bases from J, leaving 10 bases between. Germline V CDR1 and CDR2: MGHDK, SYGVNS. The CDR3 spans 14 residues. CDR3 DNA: TGTGCCAGCAGTGATATCCGGGGGTACAATGAGCAGTTCTTC. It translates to CASSDIRGYNEQFF.

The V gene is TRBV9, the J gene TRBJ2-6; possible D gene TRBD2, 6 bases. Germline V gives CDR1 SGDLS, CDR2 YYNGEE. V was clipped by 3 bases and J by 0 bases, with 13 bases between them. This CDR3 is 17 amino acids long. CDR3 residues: CASSESGSYSGANVLTF. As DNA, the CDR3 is TGTGCCAGCAGCGAGAGCGGGTCTTACTCTGGGGCCAACGTCCTGACTTTC.

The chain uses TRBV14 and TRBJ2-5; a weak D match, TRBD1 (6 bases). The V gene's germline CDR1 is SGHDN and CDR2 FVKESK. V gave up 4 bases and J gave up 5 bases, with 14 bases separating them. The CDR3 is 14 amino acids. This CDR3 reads CASSRDMGTETQYF. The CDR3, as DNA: TGTGCCAGCAGCCGGGACATGGGTACGGAGACCCAGTACTTC.

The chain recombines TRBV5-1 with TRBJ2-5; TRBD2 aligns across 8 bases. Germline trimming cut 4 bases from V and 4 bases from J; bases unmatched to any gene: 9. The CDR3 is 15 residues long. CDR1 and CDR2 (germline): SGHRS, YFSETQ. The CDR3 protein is CASSRQRERSETQYF. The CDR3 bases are TGCGCCAGCAGCCGCCAGCGGGAGAGGTCAGAGACCCAGTACTTC.

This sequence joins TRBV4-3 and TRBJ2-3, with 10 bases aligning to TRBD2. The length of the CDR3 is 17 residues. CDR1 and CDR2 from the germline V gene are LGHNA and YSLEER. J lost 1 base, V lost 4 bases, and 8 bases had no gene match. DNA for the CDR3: TGCGCCAGCAGCCTATCCCCAGGGACTAGCGGCACAGATACGCAGTATTTT. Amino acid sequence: CASSLSPGTSGTDTQYF.

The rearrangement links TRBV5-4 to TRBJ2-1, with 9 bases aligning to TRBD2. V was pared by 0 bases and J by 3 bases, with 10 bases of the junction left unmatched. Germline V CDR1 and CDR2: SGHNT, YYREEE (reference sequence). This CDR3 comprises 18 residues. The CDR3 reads CASSLETSGAGNYNEQFF. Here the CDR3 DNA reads TGTGCCAGCAGCTTGGAGACTAGCGGAGCTGGGAACTACAATGAGCAGTTCTTC.

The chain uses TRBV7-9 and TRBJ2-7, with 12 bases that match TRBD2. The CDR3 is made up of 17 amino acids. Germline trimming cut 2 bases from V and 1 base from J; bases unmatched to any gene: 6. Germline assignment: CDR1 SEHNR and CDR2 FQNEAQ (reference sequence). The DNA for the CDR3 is TGTGCCAGCAGCTTATCGACTAGCGGGAGAGGGTCCTACGAGCAGTACTTC. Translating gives CASSLSTSGRGSYEQYF.

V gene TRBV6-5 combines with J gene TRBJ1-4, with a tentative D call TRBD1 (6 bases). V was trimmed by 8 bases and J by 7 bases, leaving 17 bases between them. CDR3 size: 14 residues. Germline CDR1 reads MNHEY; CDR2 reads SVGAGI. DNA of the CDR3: TGTGCCAGCCGGGGGGCAGGTCGGGGTGAAAAACTGTTTTTT. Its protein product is CASRGAGRGEKLFF.

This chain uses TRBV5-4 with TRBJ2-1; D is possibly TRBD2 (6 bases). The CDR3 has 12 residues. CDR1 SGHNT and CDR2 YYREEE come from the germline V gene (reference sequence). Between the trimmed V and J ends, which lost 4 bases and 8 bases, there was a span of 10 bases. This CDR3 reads CASSPTGDEQFF. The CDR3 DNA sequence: TGTGCCAGCAGCCCCACGGGGGATGAGCAGTTCTTC.

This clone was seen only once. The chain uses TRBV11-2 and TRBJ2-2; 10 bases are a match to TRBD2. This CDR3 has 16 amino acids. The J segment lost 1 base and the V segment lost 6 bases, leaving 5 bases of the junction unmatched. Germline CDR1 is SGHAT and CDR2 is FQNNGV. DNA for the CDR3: TGTGCCAGCAGACCTAGCGGGAGTGGGAACACCGGGGAGCTGTTTTTT. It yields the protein CASRPSGSGNTGELFF.

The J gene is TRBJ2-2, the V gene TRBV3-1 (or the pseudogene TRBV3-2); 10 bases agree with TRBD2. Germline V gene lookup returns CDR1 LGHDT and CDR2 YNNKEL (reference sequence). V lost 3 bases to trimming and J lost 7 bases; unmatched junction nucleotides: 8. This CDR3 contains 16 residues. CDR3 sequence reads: CASSHASGRGGGELFF. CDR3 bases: TGTGCCAGCAGCCATGCTAGCGGGAGAGGAGGCGGGGAGCTGTTTTTT.

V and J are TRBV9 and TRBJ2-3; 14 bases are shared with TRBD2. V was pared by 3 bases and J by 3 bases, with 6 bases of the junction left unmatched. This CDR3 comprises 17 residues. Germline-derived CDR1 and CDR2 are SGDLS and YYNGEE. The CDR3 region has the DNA TGTGCCAGCAGCGCCGGGACTAGCGGGAGTGGGACAGATACGCAGTATTTT. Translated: CASSAGTSGSGTDTQYF. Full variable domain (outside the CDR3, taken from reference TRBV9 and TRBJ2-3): DSGVTQTPKHLITATGQRVTLRCSPRSGDLSVYWYQQSLDQGLQFLIQYYNGEERAKGNILERFSAQQFPDLHSELNLSSLELGDSALYFCASSAGTSGSGTDTQYFGPGTRLTVL.

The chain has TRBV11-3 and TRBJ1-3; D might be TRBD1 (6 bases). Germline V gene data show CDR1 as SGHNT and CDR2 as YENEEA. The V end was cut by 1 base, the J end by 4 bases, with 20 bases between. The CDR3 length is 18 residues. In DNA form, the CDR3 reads TGTGCCAGCAGCTTAGTGGACGGGACACAGTTGGTCGGAAACACCATATATTTT. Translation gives CASSLVDGTQLVGNTIYF.

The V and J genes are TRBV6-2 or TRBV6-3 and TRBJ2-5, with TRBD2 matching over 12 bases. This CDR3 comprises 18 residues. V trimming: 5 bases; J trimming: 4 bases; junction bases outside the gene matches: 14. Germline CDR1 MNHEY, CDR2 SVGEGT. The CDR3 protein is CASSRETSGRPRGETQYF. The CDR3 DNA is TGTGCCAGCAGTCGTGAAACTAGCGGGAGGCCCCGCGGAGAGACCCAGTACTTC.

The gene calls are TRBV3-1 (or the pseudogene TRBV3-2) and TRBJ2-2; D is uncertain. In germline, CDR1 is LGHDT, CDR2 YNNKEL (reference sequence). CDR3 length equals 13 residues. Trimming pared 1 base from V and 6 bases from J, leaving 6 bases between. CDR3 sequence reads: CASSQVRAGELFF. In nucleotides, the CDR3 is TGTGCCAGCAGCCAAGTGAGAGCCGGGGAGCTGTTTTTT.

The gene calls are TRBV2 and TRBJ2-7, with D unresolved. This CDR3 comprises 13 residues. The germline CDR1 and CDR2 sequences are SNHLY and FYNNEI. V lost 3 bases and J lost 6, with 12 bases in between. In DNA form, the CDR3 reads TGTGCCAGCAGTGAGAGTAACCTGCTCGAGCAGTACTTC. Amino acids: CASSESNLLEQYF.

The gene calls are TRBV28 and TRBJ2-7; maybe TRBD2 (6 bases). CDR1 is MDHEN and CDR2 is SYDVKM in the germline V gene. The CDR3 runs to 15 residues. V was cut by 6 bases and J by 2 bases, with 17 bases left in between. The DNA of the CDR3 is TGTGCCAGCAGGGGGGGAACAACACCGGCCTACGAGCAGTACTTC. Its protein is CASRGGTTPAYEQYF.

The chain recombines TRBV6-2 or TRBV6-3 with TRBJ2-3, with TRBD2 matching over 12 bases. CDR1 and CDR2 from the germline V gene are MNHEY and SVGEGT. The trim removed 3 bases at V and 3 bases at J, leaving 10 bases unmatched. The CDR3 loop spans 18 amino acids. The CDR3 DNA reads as TGTGCCAGCAGTTATTTCCCCCCGACTAGCGGGAGAACAGATACGCAGTATTTT. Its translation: CASSYFPPTSGRTDTQYF.

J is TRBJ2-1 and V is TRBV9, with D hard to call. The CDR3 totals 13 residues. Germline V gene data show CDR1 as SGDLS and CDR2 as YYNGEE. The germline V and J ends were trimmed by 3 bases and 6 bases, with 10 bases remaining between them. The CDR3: CASSASQSNEQFF. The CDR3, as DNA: TGTGCCAGCAGCGCCAGTCAATCCAATGAGCAGTTCTTC.

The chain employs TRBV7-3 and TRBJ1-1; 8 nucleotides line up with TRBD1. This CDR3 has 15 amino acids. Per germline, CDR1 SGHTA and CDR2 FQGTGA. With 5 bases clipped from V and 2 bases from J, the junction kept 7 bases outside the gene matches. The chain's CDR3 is CASSQNRGGNTEAFF. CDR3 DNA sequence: TGTGCCAGCAGCCAGAACAGGGGGGGTAACACTGAAGCTTTCTTT.

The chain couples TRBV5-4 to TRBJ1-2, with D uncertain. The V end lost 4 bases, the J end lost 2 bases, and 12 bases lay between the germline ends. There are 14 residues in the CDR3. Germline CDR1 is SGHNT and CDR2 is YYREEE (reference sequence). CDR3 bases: TGTGCCAGCAGCCTGGGTGGCTTAAACTATGGCTACACCTTC. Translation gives CASSLGGLNYGYTF. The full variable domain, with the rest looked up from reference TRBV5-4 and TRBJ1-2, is ETGVTQSPTHLIKTRGQQVTLRCSSQSGHNTVSWYQQALGQGPQFIFQYYREEENGRGNFPPRFSGLQFPNYSSELNVNALELDDSALYLCASSLGGLNYGYTFGSGTRLTVV.

CDR3 sequence: CSASSGIGRINSNQPQHF. CDR3 nucleotide sequence: TGCAGTGCTAGTTCGGGGATTGGTAGGATCAATAGCAATCAGCCCCAGCATTTT. The V and J genes are TRBV20-1 and TRBJ1-5; D call uncertain. Trimming removed 3 bases from V and 0 bases from J, with 21 bases in between. CDR1 and CDR2 from the germline V gene are DFQATT and SNEGSKA (reference sequence). This CDR3 is built from 18 residues.

The CDR3 nucleotides read TGTGCCAGCAGTTACCAGGGCAATCAGCCCCAGCATTTT. Encoded protein: CASSYQGNQPQHF. The chain is built from TRBV6-7 and TRBJ1-5, with unresolved D. TRBV6-7 carries the ORF label, with uncertain function. This CDR3 region has 13 residues. V lost 2 bases, J lost 2 bases, and 4 bases lay in between.